This T cell receptor (beta chain) stems from a study of regulatory T cells in long-lasting Graves disease (dated by TCRdb to about 2021). With respect to the entire study: Antithyroid drugs had been taken for less than 3 months by newly diagnosed Graves' disease patients. A total of roughly 33 samples were covered by TCR sequencing, comprising approximately 13 persistent and around 20 newly diagnosed Graves' disease patients. Patients with persistent Graves' disease were compared with patients with newly diagnosed Graves' disease using TCR sequencing and RNA sequencing of peripheral blood. The study was conducted in China and was registered as a clinical trial. The full study reports these points: Compared with newly diagnosed patients, persistent Graves' disease patients had lower TCR Shannon entropy and fewer highly expanded clones, which suggests clonal expansion. As a limitation, the authors acknowledged that the small sample size may reduce accuracy. Sequencing and analysis were limited to the TCR beta chain. The study examined only peripheral blood because the primary lesion, thyroid tissue, could not be accessed. Persistent patients shared more public clonotypes among themselves (around 2,500) than newly diagnosed patients did (approximately 970). TRBV28, TRBJ1-2 and TRBJ2-5 were preferentially used in persistent disease, while TRBV20-1 and TRBJ2-1 were favored in newly diagnosed disease.

This clonotype has ten or more counts. This clone's antigen is unknown. No much larger clone is present one base from it, and per-base qualities are unavailable. From cysteine to phenylalanine, the CDR3 is 16 amino acids long. The kept DNA is CDR3 alone, 48 bases in frame from the first base. CDR1 MNHEY and CDR2 SVGAGI are derived from the germline V gene. Relative to germline, V is 2 bases shorter and J is 7 bases shorter, with 20 bases between their ends. The library was made by multiplex PCR. The sequencer listed for this sample is Illumina HiSeq 4000. To build TCR beta libraries, CDR3 regions were amplified by Arm-PCR using iRepertoire HTBI primers. PCR products were gel purified before sequencing. Regarding the original processing steps: Gene usage analysis of CDR3 amino acid clonotypes used the roughly 60 TRBV and about 15 TRBJ segments found across samples. COPE and FqMerger were used to merge filtered high-quality paired reads into contigs. BLAST was used to align contigs to the IMGT TRBV, TRBD and TRBJ reference genes, and CDR3 was defined following IMGT. Any clonotype with a frequency above 0.1% was counted as a highly expanded clone. Shannon entropy was used to measure repertoire diversity, and the Gini coefficient was used to measure V-J evenness. Clonotypes shared by more than one individual were considered public. In TCRdb, the public reads were trimmed at Q25 with fastp and aligned with MiXCR, with productive beta chains retained. Each CDR3 protein appears once, grouped with its most common genes and DNA. The V and J calls follow TCRdb's processing rather than the paper's. This sample lists fewer than 650,000 distinct CDR3 sequences; 16% were detected once. Clones ranked in the top ten supply more than 10% of the sample.

The time point label corresponds to: newly diagnosed GD, antithyroid drugs for less than 3 months. For both TCR sequencing and RNA sequencing, RNA was extracted from PBMCs using TRIzol. Graves' disease was diagnosed according to American Thyroid Association guidelines. The patients came from an endocrinology department in Xi'an, China. Each patient gave 8.5 to 9.5 milliliters of peripheral blood, collected in an EDTA anticoagulant tube. Ficoll Paque Plus density gradient separation was used to isolate PBMCs, and no further T cell sorting was performed. An Agilent 2100 Bioanalyzer and agarose gel were used to check RNA quality, and a NanoDrop 2000 was used to measure RNA concentration. This sample was also put to use in a study of T cells in Graves' hyperthyroidism and ophthalmopathy. As that second paper reports: Stable Graves' hyperthyroidism was defined as the absence of progression to ophthalmopathy over 18 months of follow-up. Hyperthyroidism patients were aged 18 to 65 years and newly diagnosed, with disease duration of less than 2 months. Patients with uncontrolled infections, other autoimmune diseases, pregnancy or lactation were excluded. Diagnoses were established on the basis of clinical symptoms, serum thyroxine and TRAb, thyroid ultrasound, and orbital computed tomography. A first-round RT-PCR of the TCR CDR3 used the HTBI primer set with the Qiagen OneStep RT-PCR kit. Most expanded thyroid clonotypes (frequency above 0.001) were also detected in blood, a finding suggesting that blood repertoires may reflect thyroid immune responses. In cross-validation, a model built on a 13 V-J signature told ophthalmopathy apart from stable hyperthyroidism with approximately 90% sensitivity and about 81% specificity, and in testing the same model reached 80%/75%. In validation, progression to ophthalmopathy was predicted by the model with around 70% sensitivity and 72.22% specificity, a median of about 6 months before onset. To identify distinguishing TCR V-J signatures, a discovery cohort of around 100 patients was used, comprising 40 to 45 with Graves' ophthalmopathy and some 57 with stable Graves' hyperthyroidism. Prospective prediction of ophthalmopathy was tested in an independent validation cohort consisting of roughly 20 hyperthyroidism patients and about 17 patients who later progressed to ophthalmopathy. The approximately 100 discovery patients were divided at random into training and test sets in a 7:3 ratio. In addition, the study compared T-cell repertoires in thyroid tissue and in blood from about 6 Graves' hyperthyroidism patients. Once sampling was done, hyperthyroidism patients were given methimazole at a starting dose of 30 mg daily, whereas ophthalmopathy patients were given high-dose intravenous methylprednisolone. Libraries were constructed in a second round of multiplex PCR, after which size selection and purification were performed. The libraries were sequenced on an Illumina HiSeq2000 using paired-end 100 bp reads. SOAPnuke was used to process the raw data, throwing out any read that contained adapters or uncalled bases, had a mean Phred below 15, or lacked an exact constant-primer or identifier match. COPE v1.2.5 was used to merge high-quality paired reads, and clonotypes were defined as unique nucleotide sequences. MiTCR v1.1 was used to align the clonotypes against IMGT TRBV, TRBD and TRBJ reference segments. Analysis was restricted to V-J combinations with a frequency above 0.0001, which covered 98% to 99.2% of repertoires. A TCS score was defined as the ratio between F50 (clonal expansion) and ExV (chaos), using BLOSUM62-based TCRdist between CDR3 peptides within each V-J. Welch's t-statistics and random forest reduced 500 to 650 V-J features to about 12, which were used in a naive Bayes classifier (R e1071). No statistical method was used to set the sample size in advance, and investigators knew the group allocation. TCR Vbeta CDR3 sequencing of some 140 peripheral blood samples (about 45 ophthalmopathy, over 70 hyperthyroidism and roughly 17 progressor patients) is reported in the paper.

This TCR came from a young man with Graves disease. Donor details come from another sample of the same person, matched by shared clones. The chain links TRBV6-5 with TRBJ2-5, with the D gene tentatively TRBD1 or TRBD2, based on 6 matching bases in each. Specimen: peripheral blood mononuclear cells (PBMCs), collected at new diagnosis, from a patient treated with antithyroid drugs. Here is the DNA: TGTGCCAGCAGTTACCCGCGGGGCAGGGGTGGGGGGACCCAGTACTTC. This sequence encodes CASSYPRGRGGGTQYF.